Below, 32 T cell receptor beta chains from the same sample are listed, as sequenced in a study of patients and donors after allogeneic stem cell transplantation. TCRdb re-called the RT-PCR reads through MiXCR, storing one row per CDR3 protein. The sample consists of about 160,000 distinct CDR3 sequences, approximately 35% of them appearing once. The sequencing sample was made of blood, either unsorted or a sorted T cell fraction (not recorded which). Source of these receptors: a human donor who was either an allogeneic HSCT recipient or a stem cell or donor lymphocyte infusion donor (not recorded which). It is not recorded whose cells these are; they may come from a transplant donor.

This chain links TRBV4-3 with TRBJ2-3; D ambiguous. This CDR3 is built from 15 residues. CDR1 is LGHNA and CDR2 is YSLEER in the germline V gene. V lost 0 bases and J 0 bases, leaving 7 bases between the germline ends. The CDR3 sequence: CASSQEDLSTDTQYF. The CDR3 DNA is TGCGCCAGCAGCCAAGAAGACCTTAGCACAGATACGCAGTATTTT.

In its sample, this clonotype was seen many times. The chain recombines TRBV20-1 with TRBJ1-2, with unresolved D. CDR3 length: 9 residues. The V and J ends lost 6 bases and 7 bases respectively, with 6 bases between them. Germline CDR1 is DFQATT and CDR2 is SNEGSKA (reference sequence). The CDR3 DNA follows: TGCAGTGCCCCCGGTGGCTACACCTTC. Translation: CSAPGGYTF.

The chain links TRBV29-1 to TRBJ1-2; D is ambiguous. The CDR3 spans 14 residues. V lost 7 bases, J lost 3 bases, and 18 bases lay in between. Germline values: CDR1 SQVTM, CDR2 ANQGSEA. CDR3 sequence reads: CSEKIEWRDYGYTF. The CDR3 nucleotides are TGCAGCGAGAAGATCGAGTGGAGGGACTATGGCTACACCTTC.

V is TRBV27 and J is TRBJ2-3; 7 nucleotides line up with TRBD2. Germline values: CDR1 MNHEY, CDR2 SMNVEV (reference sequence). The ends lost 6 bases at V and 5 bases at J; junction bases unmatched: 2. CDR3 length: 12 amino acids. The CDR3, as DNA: TGTGCCAGCAGAGCGGGGCTAGATACGCAGTATTTT. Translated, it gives CASRAGLDTQYF.

The chain's CDR3 is CAISFSPGNTEAFF. The CDR3 DNA reads TGTGCCATCTCCTTTAGCCCCGGGAACACTGAAGCTTTCTTT. This rearrangement joins TRBV6-5 to TRBJ1-1; no firm D call. Germline V gene lookup returns CDR1 MNHEY and CDR2 SVGAGI. V gave up 10 bases and J gave up 1 base, with 16 bases separating them. This CDR3 has 14 amino acids.

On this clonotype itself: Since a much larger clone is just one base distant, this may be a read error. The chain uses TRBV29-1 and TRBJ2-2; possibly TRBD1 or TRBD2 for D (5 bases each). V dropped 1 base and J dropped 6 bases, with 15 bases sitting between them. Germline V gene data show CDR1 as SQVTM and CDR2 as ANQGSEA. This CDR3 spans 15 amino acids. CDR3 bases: TGCAGCGTTGAAGGCCCCAGGGAGCACGCCGGGGAGCTGTTTTTT. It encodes CSVEGPREHAGELFF.

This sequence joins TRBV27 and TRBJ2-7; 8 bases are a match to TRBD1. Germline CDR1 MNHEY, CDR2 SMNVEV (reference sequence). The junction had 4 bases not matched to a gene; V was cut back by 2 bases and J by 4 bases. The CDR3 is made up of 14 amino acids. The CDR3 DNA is TGTGCCAGCAGTTTAAGCAGGGGGCATTACGAGCAGTACTTC. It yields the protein CASSLSRGHYEQYF.

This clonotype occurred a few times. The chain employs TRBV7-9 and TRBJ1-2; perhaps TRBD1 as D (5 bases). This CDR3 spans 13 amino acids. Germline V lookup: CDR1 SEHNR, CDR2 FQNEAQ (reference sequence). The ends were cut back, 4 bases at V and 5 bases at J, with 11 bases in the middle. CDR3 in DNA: TGTGCCAGCAGCTCCCTGACAGCTTATGGCTACACCTTC. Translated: CASSSLTAYGYTF.

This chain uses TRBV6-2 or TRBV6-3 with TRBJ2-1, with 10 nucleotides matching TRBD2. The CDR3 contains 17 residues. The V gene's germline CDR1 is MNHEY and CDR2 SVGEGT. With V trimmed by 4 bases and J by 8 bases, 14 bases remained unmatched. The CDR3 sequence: CASSLGVLAGIVDEQFF. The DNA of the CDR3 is TGTGCCAGCAGTTTGGGGGTACTAGCGGGAATCGTGGATGAGCAGTTCTTC.

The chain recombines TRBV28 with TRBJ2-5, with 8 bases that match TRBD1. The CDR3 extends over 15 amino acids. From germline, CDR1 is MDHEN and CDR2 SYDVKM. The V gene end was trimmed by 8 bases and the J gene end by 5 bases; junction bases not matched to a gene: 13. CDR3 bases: TGTGCCAGCGGAGCTCCCGGACAGGGCCGGGAGACCCAGTACTTC. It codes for CASGAPGQGRETQYF.

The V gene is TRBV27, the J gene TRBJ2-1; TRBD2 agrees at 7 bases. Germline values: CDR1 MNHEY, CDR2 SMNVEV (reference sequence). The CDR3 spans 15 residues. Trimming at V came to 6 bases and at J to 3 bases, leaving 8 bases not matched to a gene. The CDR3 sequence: CASSISGGYYNEQFF. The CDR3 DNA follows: TGTGCCAGCAGCATTTCCGGGGGGTACTACAATGAGCAGTTCTTC.

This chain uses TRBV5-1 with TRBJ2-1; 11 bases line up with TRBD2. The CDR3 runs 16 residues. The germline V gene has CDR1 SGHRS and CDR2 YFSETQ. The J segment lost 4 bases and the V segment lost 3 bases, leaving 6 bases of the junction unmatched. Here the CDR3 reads CASSSKTSGDYNEQFF. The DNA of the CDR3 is TGCGCCAGCAGCTCTAAGACTAGCGGGGATTACAATGAGCAGTTCTTC.

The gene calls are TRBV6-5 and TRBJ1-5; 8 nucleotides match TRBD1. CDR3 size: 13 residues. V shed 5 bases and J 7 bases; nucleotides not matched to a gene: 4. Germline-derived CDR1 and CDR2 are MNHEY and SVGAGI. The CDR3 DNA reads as TGTGCCAGCAGTCAGGGGGCTCGGCAGCCCCAGCATTTT. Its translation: CASSQGARQPQHF.

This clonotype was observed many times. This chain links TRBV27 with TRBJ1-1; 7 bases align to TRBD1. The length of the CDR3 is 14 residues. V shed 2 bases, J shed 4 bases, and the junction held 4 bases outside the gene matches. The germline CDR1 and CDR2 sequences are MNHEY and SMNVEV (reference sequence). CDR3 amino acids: CASSLPGQVTEAFF. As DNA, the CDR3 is TGTGCCAGCAGTTTACCCGGACAGGTCACTGAAGCTTTCTTT.

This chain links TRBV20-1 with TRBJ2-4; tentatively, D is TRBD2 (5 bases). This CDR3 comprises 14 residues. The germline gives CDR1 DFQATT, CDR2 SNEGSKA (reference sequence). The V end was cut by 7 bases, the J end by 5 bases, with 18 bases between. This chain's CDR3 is CSESPGVGQNIQYF. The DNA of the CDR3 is TGCAGTGAATCTCCCGGGGTGGGCCAAAACATTCAGTACTTC.

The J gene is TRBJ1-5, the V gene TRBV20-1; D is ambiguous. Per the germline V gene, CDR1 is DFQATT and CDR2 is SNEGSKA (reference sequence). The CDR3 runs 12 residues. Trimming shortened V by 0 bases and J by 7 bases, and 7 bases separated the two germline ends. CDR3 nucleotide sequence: TGCAGTGCTAGAGACGTCCGACAGCCCCAGCATTTT. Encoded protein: CSARDVRQPQHF.

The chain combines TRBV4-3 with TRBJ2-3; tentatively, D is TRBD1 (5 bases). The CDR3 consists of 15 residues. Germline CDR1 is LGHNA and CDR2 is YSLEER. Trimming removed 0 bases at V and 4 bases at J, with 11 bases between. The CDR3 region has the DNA TGCGCCAGCAGCCAAGAAGGCAGGGTTTCAGATACGCAGTATTTT. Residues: CASSQEGRVSDTQYF.

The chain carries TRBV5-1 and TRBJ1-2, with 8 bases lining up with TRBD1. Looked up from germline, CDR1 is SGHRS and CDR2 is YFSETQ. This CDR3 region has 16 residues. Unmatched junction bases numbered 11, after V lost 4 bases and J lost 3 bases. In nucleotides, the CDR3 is TGCGCCAGCAGCCCCGAATCCTTGACAGGGGACTATGGCTACACCTTC. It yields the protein CASSPESLTGDYGYTF.

CDR3 DNA sequence: TGCAGCTCCCTCGCGCCTGAAGGGGAGCTGTTTTTT. This gives the protein CSSLAPEGELFF. V usage is TRBV29-1 and J usage is TRBJ2-2, with D hard to call. Germline V CDR1 and CDR2: SQVTM, ANQGSEA. The CDR3 sequence is 12 residues long. The V gene lost 8 bases and the J gene lost 8 bases, with 15 bases spanning the gap.

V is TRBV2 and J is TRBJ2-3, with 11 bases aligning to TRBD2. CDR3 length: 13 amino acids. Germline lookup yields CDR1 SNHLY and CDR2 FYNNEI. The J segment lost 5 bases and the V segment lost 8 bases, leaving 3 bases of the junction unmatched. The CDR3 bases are TGTGCCAGCGGTAGCGGGGGGGAAGATACGCAGTATTTT. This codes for CASGSGGEDTQYF.

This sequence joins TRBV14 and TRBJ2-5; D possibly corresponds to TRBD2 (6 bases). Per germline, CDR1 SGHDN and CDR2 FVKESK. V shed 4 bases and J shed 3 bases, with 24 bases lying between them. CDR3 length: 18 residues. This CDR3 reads CASSLIAAGPRREETQYF. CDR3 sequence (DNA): TGTGCCAGCAGCCTTATAGCGGCGGGGCCGAGGAGAGAAGAGACCCAGTACTTC.

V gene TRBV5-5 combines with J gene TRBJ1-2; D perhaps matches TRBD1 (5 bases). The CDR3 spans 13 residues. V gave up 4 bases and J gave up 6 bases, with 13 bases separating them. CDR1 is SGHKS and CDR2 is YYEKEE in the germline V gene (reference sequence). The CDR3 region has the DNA TGTGCCAGCAGCCCGGGGCACTCTGATGGCTACACCTTC. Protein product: CASSPGHSDGYTF. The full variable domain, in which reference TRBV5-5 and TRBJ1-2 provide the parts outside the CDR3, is DAGVTQSPTHLIKTRGQQVTLRCSPISGHKSVSWYQQVLGQGPQFIFQYYEKEERGRGNFPDRFSARQFPNYSSELNVNALLLGDSALYLCASSPGHSDGYTFGSGTRLTVV.

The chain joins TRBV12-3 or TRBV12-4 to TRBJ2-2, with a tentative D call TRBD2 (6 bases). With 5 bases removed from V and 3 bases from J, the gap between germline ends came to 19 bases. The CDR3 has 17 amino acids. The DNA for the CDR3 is TGTGCCAGCAGTCCTCTGGGGATAGCGGAATACACCGGGGAGCTGTTTTTT. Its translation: CASSPLGIAEYTGELFF.

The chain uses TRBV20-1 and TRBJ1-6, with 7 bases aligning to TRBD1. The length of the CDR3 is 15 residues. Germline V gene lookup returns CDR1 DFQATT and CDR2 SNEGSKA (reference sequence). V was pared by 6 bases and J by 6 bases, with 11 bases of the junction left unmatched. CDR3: CSASLRGRSNSPLHF. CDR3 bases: TGCAGTGCCTCACTGAGGGGGCGAAGTAATTCACCCCTCCACTTT.

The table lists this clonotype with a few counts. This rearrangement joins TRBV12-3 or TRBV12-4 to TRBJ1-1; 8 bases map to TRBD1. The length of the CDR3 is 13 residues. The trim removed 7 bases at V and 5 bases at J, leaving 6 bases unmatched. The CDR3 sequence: CASTLDRGTEAFF. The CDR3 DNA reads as TGTGCCAGCACCCTCGACAGGGGAACTGAAGCTTTCTTT.

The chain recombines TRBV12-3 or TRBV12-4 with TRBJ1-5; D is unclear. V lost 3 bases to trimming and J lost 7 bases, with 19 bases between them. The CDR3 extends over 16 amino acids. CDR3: CASSFNARGRRQPQHF. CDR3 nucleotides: TGTGCCAGCAGTTTTAATGCCAGAGGAAGGAGGCAGCCCCAGCATTTT.

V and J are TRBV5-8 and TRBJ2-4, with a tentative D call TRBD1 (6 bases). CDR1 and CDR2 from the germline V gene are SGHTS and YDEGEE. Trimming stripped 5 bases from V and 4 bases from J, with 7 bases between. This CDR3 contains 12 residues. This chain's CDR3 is CASRQGKNIQYF. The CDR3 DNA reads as TGTGCCAGCAGGCAGGGGAAAAACATTCAGTACTTC. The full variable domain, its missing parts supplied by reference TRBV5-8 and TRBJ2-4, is EAGVTQSPTHLIKTRGQQATLRCSPISGHTSVYWYQQALGLGLQFLLWYDEGEERNRGNFPPRFSGRQFPNYSSELNVNALELEDSALYLCASRQGKNIQYFGAGTRLSVL.

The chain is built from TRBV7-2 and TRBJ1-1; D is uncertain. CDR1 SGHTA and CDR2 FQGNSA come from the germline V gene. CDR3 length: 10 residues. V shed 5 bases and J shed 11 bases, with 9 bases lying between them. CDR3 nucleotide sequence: TGTGCCAGCAGCGGACTGGGGGCTTTCTTT. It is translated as CASSGLGAFF.

In DNA, the CDR3 is TGCAGCGTTGGACAGGGTAGTTCCCAGCCCCAGCATTTT. It is translated as CSVGQGSSQPQHF. V is TRBV29-1 and J is TRBJ1-5, with 7 bases matching TRBD1. In germline, CDR1 is SQVTM, CDR2 ANQGSEA. The CDR3 extends over 13 amino acids. Unmatched junction bases numbered 7, after V lost 4 bases and J lost 7 bases.

CDR3 nucleotides: TGTGCCAGCAGCTTAGGGGGGGGAAACCAAGAGACCCAGTACTTC. Protein product: CASSLGGGNQETQYF. This chain links TRBV7-6 with TRBJ2-5; 7 positions match TRBD2. CDR1 SGHVS and CDR2 FNYEAQ come from the germline V gene. The CDR3 loop spans 15 amino acids. V lost 1 base and J lost 0; bases outside the gene matches: 2. The full variable domain, its missing parts supplied by reference TRBV7-6 and TRBJ2-5, is GAGVSQSPRYKVTKRGQDVALRCDPISGHVSLYWYRQALGQGPEFLTYFNYEAQQDKSGLPNDRFSAERPEGSISTLTIQRTEQRDSAMYRCASSLGGGNQETQYFGPGTRLLVL.

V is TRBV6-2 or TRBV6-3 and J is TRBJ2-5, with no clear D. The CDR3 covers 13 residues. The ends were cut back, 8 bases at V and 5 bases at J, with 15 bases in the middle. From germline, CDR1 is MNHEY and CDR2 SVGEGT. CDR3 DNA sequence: TGTGCCAGCCAACAGTCGCACGCCGAGACCCAGTACTTC. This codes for CASQQSHAETQYF.

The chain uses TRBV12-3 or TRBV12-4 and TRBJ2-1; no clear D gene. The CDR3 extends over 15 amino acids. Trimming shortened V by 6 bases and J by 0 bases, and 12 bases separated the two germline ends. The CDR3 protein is CASSPVSSSYNEQFF. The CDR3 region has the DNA TGTGCCAGCAGCCCCGTAAGTAGCTCCTACAATGAGCAGTTCTTC.